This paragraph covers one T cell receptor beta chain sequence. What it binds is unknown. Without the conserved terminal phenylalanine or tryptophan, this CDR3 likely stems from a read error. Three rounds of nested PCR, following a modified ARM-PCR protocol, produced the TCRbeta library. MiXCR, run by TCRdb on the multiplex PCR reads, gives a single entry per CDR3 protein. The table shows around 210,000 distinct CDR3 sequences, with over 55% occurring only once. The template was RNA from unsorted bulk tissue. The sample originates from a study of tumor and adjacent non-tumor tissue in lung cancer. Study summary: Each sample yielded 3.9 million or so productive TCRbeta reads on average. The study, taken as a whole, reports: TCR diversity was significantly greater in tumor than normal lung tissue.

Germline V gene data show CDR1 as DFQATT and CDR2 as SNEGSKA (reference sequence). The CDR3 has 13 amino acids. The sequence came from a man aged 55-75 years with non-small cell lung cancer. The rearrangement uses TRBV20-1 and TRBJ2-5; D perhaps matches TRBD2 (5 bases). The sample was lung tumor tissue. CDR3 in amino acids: CNASIGNEETQYI. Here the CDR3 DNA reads TGCAATGCTAGTATCGGGAACGAAGAGACCCAGTACATC.